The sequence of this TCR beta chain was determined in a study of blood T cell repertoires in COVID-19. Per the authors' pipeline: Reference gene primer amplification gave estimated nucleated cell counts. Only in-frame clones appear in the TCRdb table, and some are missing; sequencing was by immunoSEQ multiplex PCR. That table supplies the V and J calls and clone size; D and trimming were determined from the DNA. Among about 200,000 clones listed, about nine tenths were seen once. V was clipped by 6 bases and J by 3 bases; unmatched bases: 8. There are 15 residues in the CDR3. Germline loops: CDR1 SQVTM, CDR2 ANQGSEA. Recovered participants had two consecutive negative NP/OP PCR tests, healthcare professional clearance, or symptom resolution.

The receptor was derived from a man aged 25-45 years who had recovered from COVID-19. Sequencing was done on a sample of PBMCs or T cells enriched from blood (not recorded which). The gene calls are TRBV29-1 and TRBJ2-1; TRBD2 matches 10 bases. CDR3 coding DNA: TGCAGCGTCCCGATGGGGACTAGCGACTACAATGAGCAGTTCTTC. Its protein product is CSVPMGTSDYNEQFF.